One and the same sample provided the 23 T cell receptor beta chains below, sequenced in a study of T cell responses to AZD1222 COVID-19 vaccine. Assay used: immunoSEQ multiplex PCR; TCRdb lists only in-frame clones, some missing. The table lists about 100,000 clones, around 87% of them singletons. The input for sequencing was peripheral blood, taken on day 0 of MenACWY control vaccination. These receptors were collected from an adult in good health.

The rearrangement joins TRBV12-3 or TRBV12-4 to TRBJ1-1; no definite D call. Between the trimmed V and J ends, which lost 3 bases and 5 bases, there was a span of 10 bases. There are 13 residues in the CDR3. CDR3 sequence (DNA): TGTGCCAGCAGTTTCAACGGCGGGACTGAAGCTTTCTTT. This translates into CASSFNGGTEAFF.

The CDR3 DNA reads TGTGCCAGCAGCTTGGTTGCGGGGGGGCCAGGTGGGGAGCTGTTTTTT. The encoded protein is CASSLVAGGPGGELFF. The chain uses TRBV5-4 and TRBJ2-2; TRBD2 agrees at 9 bases. J lost 8 bases, V lost 0 bases, and 8 bases had no gene match. The V gene's germline CDR1 is SGHNT and CDR2 YYREEE (reference sequence). CDR3 length equals 16 residues.

V gene TRBV30 combines with J gene TRBJ1-4; D unresolved. Germline V lookup: CDR1 GTSNPN, CDR2 SVGIG (reference sequence). V was shortened by 4 bases and J by 4 bases, with 10 bases between the two germline ends. This CDR3 region has 13 residues. The CDR3 loop reads CAWTGGFNEKLFF. CDR3 in DNA: TGTGCCTGGACGGGAGGATTTAATGAAAAACTGTTTTTT.

The genes are TRBV4-1 and TRBJ1-4; D not resolved. CDR3 size: 16 residues. Germline values: CDR1 MGHRA, CDR2 YSYEKL. Trimming stripped 1 base from V and 6 bases from J, with 15 bases between. The CDR3 coding sequence is TGCGCCAGCAGCCAAGGGCTTCGCCCCCTCGATGAAAAACTGTTTTTT. It specifies CASSQGLRPLDEKLFF.

The V gene is TRBV28, the J gene TRBJ1-2, with a weak D call TRBD1 (6 bases). Germline V lookup: CDR1 MDHEN, CDR2 SYDVKM. Trimming removed 5 bases at V and 8 bases at J, with 18 bases between. The CDR3 sequence is 14 residues long. DNA of the CDR3: TGTGCCAGCAGTGTACAGGGCCCAGCTCGGGGCTACACCTTC. The encoded protein is CASSVQGPARGYTF.

The chain links TRBV7-6 to TRBJ2-5; D may match TRBD1 or TRBD2 (5 bases each). Germline V gives CDR1 SGHVS, CDR2 FNYEAQ. Trimming left V 0 bases short and J 1 base short, with 6 bases between. CDR3 length: 14 residues. Here the CDR3 reads CASSLAGTQETQYF. CDR3 coding DNA: TGTGCCAGCAGCTTAGCAGGGACCCAAGAGACCCAGTACTTC.

The gene calls are TRBV9 and TRBJ2-1, with 7 bases lining up with TRBD2. Unmatched junction bases numbered 8, after V lost 6 bases and J lost 5 bases. Germline V gene sequence: CDR1 SGDLS, CDR2 YYNGEE. This CDR3 region has 14 residues. The chain's CDR3 is CASNPGGMDNEQFF. The CDR3 bases are TGTGCCAGCAACCCCGGGGGGATGGACAATGAGCAGTTCTTC.

The CDR3 loop is CASSLNWGGLSTTGELFF. The CDR3 bases are TGTGCCAGCAGCTTGAACTGGGGGGGGCTATCGACCACCGGGGAGCTGTTTTTT. The J gene is TRBJ2-2, the V gene TRBV5-4; tentatively, D is TRBD2 (7 bases). Per the germline V gene, CDR1 is SGHNT and CDR2 is YYREEE (reference sequence). With 1 base removed from V and 4 bases from J, the gap between germline ends came to 20 bases. CDR3 length: 18 residues.

The V gene is TRBV2, the J gene TRBJ1-5; no reliable D call. The CDR3 runs to 14 residues. Looked up from germline, CDR1 is SNHLY and CDR2 is FYNNEI. V lost 4 bases to trimming and J lost 0 bases, with 7 bases between them. CDR3 amino acids: CASSGVDSNQPQHF. The CDR3 region has the DNA TGTGCCAGCAGTGGTGTAGATAGCAATCAGCCCCAGCATTTT. The entire variable domain, with the rest obtained from reference TRBV2 and TRBJ1-5, is as follows: EPEVTQTPSHQVTQMGQEVILRCVPISNHLYFYWYRQILGQKVEFLVSFYNNEISEKSEIFDDQFSVERPDGSNFTLKIRSTKLEDSAMYFCASSGVDSNQPQHFGDGTRLSIL.

The V and J genes are TRBV19 and TRBJ1-2; TRBD1 might be the D (5 bases). The V gene lost 6 bases and the J gene lost 2 bases, with 13 bases spanning the gap. The CDR3 is 14 amino acids. Germline V gives CDR1 LNHDA, CDR2 SQIVND (reference sequence). CDR3 nucleotides: TGTGCCAGTAGGGACCAGGGCGAGAACTATGGCTACACCTTC. Its protein is CASRDQGENYGYTF.

The chain combines TRBV5-1 with TRBJ1-2; D not certain. The CDR3 is 13 amino acids. Trimming left V 0 bases short and J 4 bases short, with 7 bases between. Germline values: CDR1 SGHRS, CDR2 YFSETQ. The CDR3 coding sequence is TGCGCCAGCAGCTTGGGACAAATCTATGGCTACACCTTC. This encodes CASSLGQIYGYTF.

V is TRBV3-1 (or the pseudogene TRBV3-2) and J is TRBJ2-1; D call uncertain. Trimming removed 1 base at V and 10 bases at J, with 8 bases between. The CDR3 totals 12 residues. Germline V lookup: CDR1 LGHDT, CDR2 YNNKEL (reference sequence). Here the CDR3 reads CASSQGGREQFF. CDR3 in DNA: TGTGCCAGCAGCCAAGGGGGTAGGGAGCAGTTCTTC.

The chain links TRBV6-2 or TRBV6-3 to TRBJ2-4, with D perhaps TRBD1 or TRBD2 (5 bases each). The CDR3 sequence is 19 residues long. The germline gives CDR1 MNHEY, CDR2 SVGEGT. V gave up 5 bases and J gave up 7 bases, with 30 bases separating them. The chain's CDR3 is CASSPLGVPPLFTKNIQYF. The DNA for the CDR3 is TGTGCCAGCAGTCCCCTGGGGGTCCCCCCTCTTTTTACTAAGAACATTCAGTACTTC.

V is TRBV18 and J is TRBJ1-5; 7 bases match TRBD1. Germline loops: CDR1 KGHSH, CDR2 LQKENI. CDR3 length equals 18 residues. The ends lost 2 bases at V and 6 bases at J; junction bases unmatched: 16. The CDR3 reads CASSPSALNQGVGQPQHF. The CDR3 DNA follows: TGTGCCAGCTCACCATCCGCCCTCAACCAGGGGGTCGGTCAGCCCCAGCATTTT.

The V call is TRBV30, the J call TRBJ1-6, with D unclear. Germline assignment: CDR1 GTSNPN and CDR2 SVGIG (reference sequence). The CDR3 is 13 amino acids. CDR3: CATSHREVMALHF. The CDR3 bases are TGTGCGACAAGCCACCGGGAGGTCATGGCCCTCCACTTT.

The DNA for the CDR3 is TGTGCTAGCGCTCCTAGCGGGAGACCCGGGACCCAGTACTTC. Translating it yields CASAPSGRPGTQYF. V is TRBV12-5 and J is TRBJ2-5, with 10 bases lining up with TRBD2. CDR3 size: 14 residues. Unmatched junction bases numbered 11, after V lost 9 bases and J lost 7 bases. Germline values: CDR1 LGHNT, CDR2 FRNRAP.

The table lists this clone with a few counts. The chain is built from TRBV28 and TRBJ2-3, with D uncertain. The CDR3 is 15 amino acids. Germline CDR1 reads MDHEN; CDR2 reads SYDVKM. V shed 5 bases and J shed 2 bases, with 14 bases lying between them. The CDR3 nucleotides read TGTGCCAGCAGTCCCCGTGGGCTCGCCACAGATACGCAGTATTTT. Translation gives CASSPRGLATDTQYF.

The chain links TRBV5-1 to TRBJ2-7, with 7 bases identical to TRBD1. Per germline, CDR1 SGHRS and CDR2 YFSETQ. V lost 4 bases, J lost 8 bases, and 15 bases stayed unmatched. CDR3 length: 15 residues. CDR3 loop: CASSALTGPEIKQYF. The CDR3 region has the DNA TGCGCCAGCAGCGCTTTGACAGGGCCTGAAATCAAGCAGTACTTC.

This chain joins TRBV6-1 and TRBJ1-2; D call uncertain. Germline V gene sequence: CDR1 MNHNS, CDR2 SASEGT. Deletions cut 1 base from V and 8 bases from J, with 14 bases between. The CDR3 contains 14 residues. The CDR3 DNA reads TGTGCCAGCAGTGAAGGATTTGAGTTTGGGGGCTACACCTTC. It is translated as CASSEGFEFGGYTF.

V usage is TRBV19 and J usage is TRBJ2-5, with TRBD2 identical over 8 bases. The CDR3 sequence is 14 residues long. Germline-derived CDR1 and CDR2 are LNHDA and SQIVND (reference sequence). V lost 9 bases, J lost 4 bases, and 10 bases stayed unmatched. CDR3 in amino acids: CASTQGREAETQYF. CDR3 nucleotide sequence: TGTGCCAGCACCCAGGGGCGGGAGGCAGAGACCCAGTACTTC.

This CDR3 reads CASSPQTGTGQNIQYF. In DNA, the CDR3 is TGTGCCAGCAGTCCGCAAACCGGGACAGGGCAAAACATTCAGTACTTC. This chain uses TRBV27 with TRBJ2-4; 9 positions agree with TRBD1. Germline CDR1 MNHEY, CDR2 SMNVEV (reference sequence). The V segment lost 5 bases and the J segment 5 bases; nucleotides outside the gene matches: 10. The CDR3 spans 16 residues.

The V and J genes are TRBV24-1 and TRBJ1-1, with unresolved D. This CDR3 contains 13 residues. The germline V gene encodes CDR1 KGHDR and CDR2 SFDVKD. Trimming cost V 3 bases and J 7 bases, with 11 bases left between them. CDR3 nucleotide sequence: TGTGCCACCAGTGATGATGTGGGAGGTGAAGCTTTCTTT. Its protein is CATSDDVGGEAFF.

The CDR3 DNA follows: TGTGCCAGCAGCCTCGGACAGGACTATGGCTACACCTTC. This encodes CASSLGQDYGYTF. J is TRBJ1-2 and V is TRBV3-1 (or the pseudogene TRBV3-2); 7 bases are a match to TRBD1. CDR3 length equals 13 residues. Germline lookup yields CDR1 LGHDT and CDR2 YNNKEL (reference sequence). Unmatched junction bases numbered 2, after V lost 4 bases and J lost 3 bases.